The sample holds many counts of the clone carrying this TCR beta chain. This sample was included in a study of blood T cell repertoires in COVID-19. Study-wide context: Material from acute and convalescent COVID-19 was sourced from the United States, Italy and Spain. The analysed material was cDNA or gDNA that came from T cells, B-cell-depleted T cells, or PBMCs.

As processed by the authors: Estimates of nucleated cell counts were drawn from the amplification of reference gene primers. Here immunoSEQ multiplex PCR was the method, and the copy in TCRdb shows in-frame clones only, minus some. Clone size and the V and J calls come from that table; the DNA yielded D and trimming. The sample lists a few hundred thousand clones; approximately 90% were seen once. The germline V and J ends were trimmed by 4 bases and 3 bases, with 11 bases remaining between them. The germline gives CDR1 SGHDT, CDR2 YYEEEE. The CDR3 length is 13 residues. Sequenced sample: peripheral blood. The receptor was isolated from a woman in her forties who had recovered from COVID-19. V is TRBV5-6 and J is TRBJ2-7; possibly TRBD2 for D (5 bases). The CDR3 DNA reads as TGTGCCAGCAGCGCGGGCCCCTACTACGAGCAGTACGTC. This translates into CASSAGPYYEQYV.